Each of the 18 T cell receptor beta chains below was sequenced from the same sample in a study of T cells after somatic rescue of genetic block. Sequencing was performed with immunoSEQ multiplex PCR; in TCRdb, only in-frame clones are kept and a portion is missing. The sample yields 85,000 to 100,000 clones, 70% to 90% seen once. The sample consisted of peripheral blood mononuclear cells (PBMCs). The receptors derive from a woman between 18 and 30 years old.

This chain joins TRBV7-2 and TRBJ1-1, with a weak D call TRBD1 (6 bases). Trimming pared 5 bases from V and 4 bases from J, leaving 14 bases between. This CDR3 is built from 14 residues. Germline CDR1 SGHTA, CDR2 FQGNSA. CDR3 residues: CASSPQGLSTEAFF. The CDR3 DNA follows: TGTGCCAGCAGCCCCCAGGGGCTGAGCACTGAAGCTTTCTTT.

This chain connects TRBV4-3 to TRBJ2-5, with a tentative D call TRBD1 (5 bases). The CDR3 sequence is 14 residues long. Per germline, CDR1 LGHNA and CDR2 YSLEER. Deletions cut 5 bases from V and 5 bases from J, with 15 bases between. The CDR3 region has the DNA TGCGCCAGCAGCGGACACAGGCGTTGGGAGACCCAGTACTTC. It encodes CASSGHRRWETQYF.

The chain joins TRBV18 to TRBJ2-7; D gene unclear. With 5 bases removed from V and 0 bases from J, the gap between germline ends came to 11 bases. Germline lookup yields CDR1 KGHSH and CDR2 LQKENI. The CDR3 runs to 14 residues. Here the CDR3 DNA reads TGTGCCAGCTCATCTGTCGGATCCTCCTACGAGCAGTACTTC. Translated, it gives CASSSVGSSYEQYF.

V gene TRBV12-5 combines with J gene TRBJ2-7; 9 nucleotides agree with TRBD2. Unmatched junction bases numbered 5, after V lost 4 bases and J lost 4 bases. The germline V gene encodes CDR1 LGHNT and CDR2 FRNRAP. The CDR3 spans 14 residues. The CDR3 protein is CASGYGLALYEQYF. In DNA form, the CDR3 reads TGTGCTAGTGGTTATGGACTAGCGCTATACGAGCAGTACTTC.

This chain connects TRBV4-3 to TRBJ2-3; 7 positions agree with TRBD2. This CDR3 is 18 amino acids long. After removal of 1 base from V and 2 bases from J, the junction contained 12 bases not matched to a gene. The V gene's germline CDR1 is LGHNA and CDR2 YSLEER. The CDR3 sequence is CASSQGRASGHTTDTQYF. CDR3 coding DNA: TGCGCCAGCAGCCAAGGAAGGGCTAGCGGCCATACCACAGATACGCAGTATTTT.

The CDR3 here is CASGTDSSPMMDGYTF. In DNA form, the CDR3 reads TGTGCCAGCGGGACCGATTCTTCTCCCATGATGGATGGCTACACCTTC. This chain links TRBV5-5 with TRBJ1-2, with D possibly TRBD1 on 5 matching bases. CDR3 size: 16 residues. Between the trimmed V and J ends, which lost 7 bases and 6 bases, there was a span of 25 bases. Per the germline V gene, CDR1 is SGHKS and CDR2 is YYEKEE (reference sequence).

This chain links TRBV5-6 with TRBJ2-6, with D possibly matching TRBD1 (6 bases). Germline V gene sequence: CDR1 SGHDT, CDR2 YYEEEE. V shed 0 bases and J shed 0 bases, with 13 bases lying between them. The CDR3 sequence is 18 residues long. The chain's CDR3 is CASSLAPGAHSGANVLTF. The CDR3 region has the DNA TGTGCCAGCAGCTTGGCCCCAGGGGCGCACTCTGGGGCCAACGTCCTGACTTTC.

V and J are TRBV11-3 and TRBJ2-7; maybe TRBD1 (5 bases). Germline V CDR1 and CDR2: SGHNT, YENEEA. Trimming took 2 bases from V and 2 from J, leaving 7 bases between them. The CDR3 sequence is 13 residues long. CDR3 residues: CASSLRGTYEQYF. The CDR3 coding sequence is TGTGCCAGCAGCTTAAGGGGTACCTACGAGCAGTACTTC.

The chain joins TRBV12-5 to TRBJ2-7; D remains unclear. Germline V gives CDR1 LGHNT, CDR2 FRNRAP. Trimming removed 5 bases at V and 0 bases at J, with 14 bases between. The CDR3 contains 15 residues. The CDR3 loop reads CASGPRAGRSYEQYF. Here the CDR3 DNA reads TGTGCTAGTGGTCCCCGGGCCGGACGCTCCTACGAGCAGTACTTC.

The genes are TRBV7-9 and TRBJ2-7; 10 bases align to TRBD2. V was clipped by 1 base and J by 6 bases; unmatched bases: 6. The CDR3 totals 15 residues. Per germline, CDR1 SEHNR and CDR2 FQNEAQ (reference sequence). The CDR3 is CASSLVAGGRGEQYF. The CDR3 coding sequence is TGTGCCAGCAGCTTAGTAGCGGGAGGCCGGGGCGAGCAGTACTTC.

The rearrangement joins TRBV7-2 to TRBJ1-5; D gene uncertain. Between the trimmed V and J ends, which lost 1 base and 0 bases, there was a span of 10 bases. Germline V gene data show CDR1 as SGHTA and CDR2 as FQGNSA. This CDR3 has 16 amino acids. Written as DNA, the CDR3 is TGTGCCAGCAGCTTAGGGCCGGCTAATAGCAATCAGCCCCAGCATTTT. It codes for CASSLGPANSNQPQHF.

The chain links TRBV6-5 to TRBJ2-2, with TRBD2 matching 7 bases. The CDR3 totals 14 residues. The trim removed 6 bases at V and 7 bases at J, leaving 8 bases unmatched. CDR1 and CDR2 (germline): MNHEY, SVGAGI. The CDR3 nucleotides read TGTGCCAGCAGGCGTGCGGGGGAGGGCGGGGAGCTGTTTTTT. Translated, it gives CASRRAGEGGELFF.

The chain uses TRBV28 and TRBJ2-3; D uncertain. This CDR3 spans 18 amino acids. V lost 5 bases, J lost 1 base, and 22 bases lay in between. The germline CDR1 and CDR2 sequences are MDHEN and SYDVKM. CDR3 loop: CASSLPSGMGIGTDTQYF. CDR3 bases: TGTGCCAGCAGTCTCCCTTCCGGTATGGGGATCGGCACAGATACGCAGTATTTT.

The V gene is TRBV28, the J gene TRBJ2-3; D gene unclear. V shed 3 bases and J shed 7 bases, with 8 bases lying between them. Germline lookup yields CDR1 MDHEN and CDR2 SYDVKM. This CDR3 has 12 amino acids. This CDR3 is CASSLLVNTQYF. CDR3 DNA sequence: TGTGCCAGCAGTTTGTTAGTAAATACGCAGTATTTT. The whole variable domain, remainder taken from reference TRBV28 and TRBJ2-3, is DVKVTQSSRYLVKRTGEKVFLECVQDMDHENMFWYRQDPGLGLRLIYFSYDVKMKEKGDIPEGYSVSREKKERFSLILESASTNQTSMYLCASSLLVNTQYFGPGTRLTVL.

The J gene is TRBJ1-1, the V gene TRBV5-1, with D perhaps TRBD1 (5 bases). The CDR3 loop spans 15 amino acids. V was trimmed by 0 bases and J by 4 bases, leaving 13 bases between them. In germline, CDR1 is SGHRS, CDR2 YFSETQ. This CDR3 is CASSLAVGASTEAFF. In DNA form, the CDR3 reads TGCGCCAGCAGCTTGGCTGTAGGGGCTAGCACTGAAGCTTTCTTT.

The chain joins TRBV6-1 to TRBJ2-3, with 7 bases aligning to TRBD2. The CDR3 has 14 amino acids. The germline V gene has CDR1 MNHNS and CDR2 SASEGT. V lost 4 bases to trimming and J lost 4 bases; unmatched junction nucleotides: 5. For the CDR3, the DNA is TGTGCCAGCAGTGGGGGGGAGGGCGCAGATACGCAGTATTTT. It is translated as CASSGGEGADTQYF.

This chain joins TRBV30 and TRBJ2-5, with D perhaps matching TRBD1 (6 bases). Germline assignment: CDR1 GTSNPN and CDR2 SVGIG (reference sequence). This CDR3 contains 12 residues. Trimming took 4 bases from V and 5 from J, leaving 11 bases between them. CDR3 sequence: CAWKTRGETQYF. The CDR3 DNA sequence: TGTGCCTGGAAGACCAGGGGCGAGACCCAGTACTTC.

Remarks on this clone: The junction differs from germline at one of its ends, possibly a read error. The chain links TRBV5-1 to TRBJ1-2; the D gene is possibly TRBD1 (5 bases). Per the germline V gene, CDR1 is SGHRS and CDR2 is YFSETQ. The CDR3 spans 13 residues. CDR3 protein: CASSPRHGAYTAF. CDR3 in DNA: TGCGCCAGCAGCCCCCGGCATGGGGCATACACCGCCTTC.